This passage covers 25 T cell receptor beta chains from one sample sequenced in a study of PD-L1 blockade in urothelial cancer. Produced via immunoSEQ multiplex PCR; TCRdb's table is partial and in-frame only. Seen here are about 63,000 clones, about four fifths observed once, and the top ten hold around 5.7%. Time point given: pretreatment peripheral blood. This specimen consisted of PBMCs, obtained around atezolizumab (anti-PD-L1) treatment. These receptors were taken from a man between 65 and 80 years old with urothelial cancer.

This rearrangement joins TRBV5-1 to TRBJ2-2, with TRBD2 as a possible D gene (7 bases). Trimming took off 4 bases at V and 4 bases at J, with 20 bases between the two ends. CDR1 is SGHRS, CDR2 YFSETQ, per germline. The CDR3 has 17 amino acids. The CDR3 protein is CASSPPRGAPSTGELFF. In DNA, the CDR3 is TGCGCCAGCAGCCCCCCTCGGGGGGCTCCGAGCACCGGGGAGCTGTTTTTT. Looking up the rest from reference TRBV5-1 and TRBJ2-2 gives the full variable domain: KAGVTQTPRYLIKTRGQQVTLSCSPISGHRSVSWYQQTPGQGLQFLFEYFSETQRNKGNFPGRFSGRQFSNSRSEMNVSTLELGDSALYLCASSPPRGAPSTGELFFGEGSRLTVL.

The chain joins TRBV5-1 to TRBJ1-4; D may be TRBD1 (5 bases). Germline V gene data show CDR1 as SGHRS and CDR2 as YFSETQ. Between the trimmed V and J ends, which lost 3 bases and 7 bases, there was a span of 16 bases. CDR3 length equals 15 residues. The CDR3 DNA follows: TGCGCCAGCAGCTCCGACGGAGGGGAGGGTGAAAAACTGTTTTTT. It translates to CASSSDGGEGEKLFF.

The CDR3 DNA reads TGCGCCAGCAGCCAAGGGATAGGGGGTTGGGAGCAGTACTTC. Its translation: CASSQGIGGWEQYF. This rearrangement joins TRBV4-1 to TRBJ2-7, with a possible D match to TRBD1 (6 bases). The CDR3 is 14 amino acids. The V gene lost 1 base and the J gene lost 7 bases, with 14 bases spanning the gap. Germline-derived CDR1 and CDR2 are MGHRA and YSYEKL.

This clone was counted once. The chain combines TRBV25-1 with TRBJ1-4, with D possibly being TRBD1 (6 bases). Germline CDR1 reads MGHDK; CDR2 reads SYGVNS. The CDR3 contains 16 residues. V was trimmed by 1 base and J by 5 bases, leaving 14 bases between them. The CDR3 nucleotides read TGTGCCAGCAGTGAATGGGGAACAGGGTTAAATGAAAAACTGTTTTTT. Translated: CASSEWGTGLNEKLFF.

The rearrangement uses TRBV23-1 and TRBJ1-5; D is perhaps TRBD1 (6 bases). TRBV23-1 has ORF status, its function being uncertain. This CDR3 comprises 11 residues. V was cut by 8 bases and J by 5 bases, with 7 bases left in between. The chain's CDR3 is CASHRDQPQHF. CDR3 DNA: TGCGCCAGCCACAGGGATCAGCCCCAGCATTTT.

The rearrangement joins TRBV11-3 to TRBJ2-2; TRBD2 agrees at 8 bases. The CDR3 contains 15 residues. Unmatched junction bases numbered 6, after V lost 4 bases and J lost 5 bases. Germline V gene sequence: CDR1 SGHNT, CDR2 YENEEA. CDR3 DNA: TGTGCCAGCAGCTCGGGCGGGAGGCGGACCGGGGAGCTGTTTTTT. Amino acids: CASSSGGRRTGELFF. Variable domain in full (rest from reference TRBV11-3 and TRBJ2-2): EAGVVQSPRYKIIEKKQPVAFWCNPISGHNTLYWYLQNLGQGPELLIRYENEEAVDDSQLPKDRFSAERLKGVDSTLKIQPAELGDSAVYLCASSSGGRRTGELFFGEGSRLTVL.

Turning to this clone: The same CDR3 is also encoded by other DNA sequences in this sample. The chain links TRBV5-4 to TRBJ2-1, with D uncertain. CDR1 is SGHNT and CDR2 is YYREEE in the germline V gene (reference sequence). The CDR3 length is 13 residues. V gave up 5 bases and J gave up 6 bases, with 12 bases separating them. In DNA, the CDR3 is TGTGCCAGCAGTCCCCCGCGAGGCAATGAGCAGTTCTTC. Protein: CASSPPRGNEQFF.

The rearrangement joins TRBV9 to TRBJ2-3; TRBD2 matches at 7 bases. The V and J ends lost 3 bases and 4 bases, in that order; junction bases with no gene match: 8. The CDR3 extends over 15 amino acids. The germline CDR1 and CDR2 sequences are SGDLS and YYNGEE. Written as DNA, the CDR3 is TGTGCCAGCAGCGCCGCGGGAGTAGGGGCAGATACGCAGTATTTT. Its protein product is CASSAAGVGADTQYF.

This chain uses TRBV7-9 with TRBJ2-7; TRBD2 matches at 14 bases. The germline V gene encodes CDR1 SEHNR and CDR2 FQNEAQ (reference sequence). The CDR3 totals 18 residues. V was clipped by 5 bases and J by 0 bases; unmatched bases: 9. The CDR3 nucleotides are TGTGCCAGCAGCACGGGGACTAGCGGGAGAAGGAGCTCCTACGAGCAGTACTTC. This encodes CASSTGTSGRRSSYEQYF.

The gene calls are TRBV28 and TRBJ1-1; D is undetermined. Looked up from germline, CDR1 is MDHEN and CDR2 is SYDVKM. The CDR3 loop spans 15 amino acids. V gave up 2 bases and J gave up 8 bases, with 18 bases separating them. CDR3 DNA: TGTGCCAGCAGTTTAATTTCGCTAGCGGTTAAAGAAGCTTTCTTT. Amino acid sequence: CASSLISLAVKEAFF.

The gene calls are TRBV5-1 and TRBJ2-5, with D perhaps matching TRBD2 (6 bases). This CDR3 region has 13 residues. CDR1 is SGHRS, CDR2 YFSETQ, per germline. Trimming pared 2 bases from V and 5 bases from J, leaving 10 bases between. CDR3 sequence reads: CASSLRESETQYF. The DNA of the CDR3 is TGCGCCAGCAGCTTACGGGAGAGCGAGACCCAGTACTTC.

The chain combines TRBV18 with TRBJ1-2; D is possibly TRBD1 (5 bases). This CDR3 is 14 amino acids long. Germline V gives CDR1 KGHSH, CDR2 LQKENI. V lost 0 bases and J lost 2, with 7 bases in between. This chain's CDR3 is CASSPPGPNYGYTF. In DNA, the CDR3 is TGTGCCAGCTCACCACCGGGGCCGAACTATGGCTACACCTTC.

The chain uses TRBV6-4 and TRBJ2-1; 15 bases match TRBD2. The trim removed 10 bases at V and 9 bases at J, leaving 1 base unmatched. This CDR3 region has 12 residues. From germline, CDR1 is MRHNA and CDR2 SNTAGT. This CDR3 reads CATGLAGGEQFF. The CDR3, as DNA: TGTGCCACGGGACTAGCGGGAGGTGAGCAGTTCTTC.

J is TRBJ2-3 and V is TRBV4-1; TRBD2 is a possible D gene (7 bases). Trimming left V 2 bases short and J 8 bases short, with 14 bases between. The CDR3 length is 14 residues. The germline CDR1 and CDR2 sequences are MGHRA and YSYEKL. CDR3 bases: TGCGCCAGCAGCCAACGGGGGGCCCCGAGTACGCAGTATTTT. This translates into CASSQRGAPSTQYF.

The rearrangement joins TRBV7-3 to TRBJ1-1; maybe TRBD1 (6 bases). The V gene's germline CDR1 is SGHTA and CDR2 FQGTGA. CDR3 length: 17 residues. Trimming took 4 bases from V and 1 from J, leaving 19 bases between them. This chain's CDR3 is CASSSEGTLSRNTEAFF. CDR3 DNA sequence: TGTGCCAGCAGCTCAGAGGGGACACTATCCAGGAACACTGAAGCTTTCTTT.

V and J are TRBV5-1 and TRBJ2-1; 8 bases match TRBD1. V gave up 3 bases and J gave up 6 bases; unmatched junction bases: 8. The V gene's germline CDR1 is SGHRS and CDR2 YFSETQ. This CDR3 comprises 15 residues. CDR3 DNA sequence: TGCGCCAGCAGCTCGACCCCAGACAGGGGCAATGAGCAGTTCTTC. This sequence encodes CASSSTPDRGNEQFF. The full variable domain, rest sourced from reference TRBV5-1 and TRBJ2-1, is KAGVTQTPRYLIKTRGQQVTLSCSPISGHRSVSWYQQTPGQGLQFLFEYFSETQRNKGNFPGRFSGRQFSNSRSEMNVSTLELGDSALYLCASSSTPDRGNEQFFGPGTRLTVL.

The CDR3 reads CASSPLGTGGGDQPQHF. CDR3 sequence (DNA): TGTGCCAGCTCACCTTTGGGGACAGGAGGGGGGGATCAGCCCCAGCATTTT. This chain uses TRBV18 with TRBJ1-5; TRBD1 agrees at 8 bases. Germline V gives CDR1 KGHSH, CDR2 LQKENI. V was clipped by 3 bases and J by 5 bases; unmatched bases: 12. The CDR3 spans 17 residues. The whole variable domain, filled in from reference TRBV18 and TRBJ1-5, reads NAGVMQNPRHLVRRRGQEARLRCSPMKGHSHVYWYRQLPEEGLKFMVYLQKENIIDESGMPKERFSAEFPKEGPSILRIQQVVRGDSAAYFCASSPLGTGGGDQPQHFGDGTRLSIL.

The rearrangement links TRBV4-2 to TRBJ1-5; TRBD1 aligns across 8 bases. The CDR3 is made up of 15 amino acids. Germline loops: CDR1 LGHNA, CDR2 YNFKEQ. Trimming at V came to 3 bases and at J to 7 bases, leaving 8 bases not matched to a gene. As DNA, the CDR3 is TGTGCCAGCAGCCAGTCGACAGGGGACAAACAGCCCCAGCATTTT. Translated, it gives CASSQSTGDKQPQHF.

This sequence joins TRBV11-3 and TRBJ2-5, with 7 bases matching TRBD2. Trimming removed 0 bases from V and 5 bases from J; junction bases left unmatched: 12. Germline V gene sequence: CDR1 SGHNT, CDR2 YENEEA. This CDR3 has 17 amino acids. The CDR3 sequence is CASSLDSREKAWETQYF. CDR3 DNA sequence: TGTGCCAGCAGCTTAGATTCGCGGGAGAAGGCGTGGGAGACCCAGTACTTC.

This clone was picked up a small number of times. This chain joins TRBV14 and TRBJ1-1; 8 positions agree with TRBD1. V shed 5 bases, J shed 3 bases, and the junction held 8 bases outside the gene matches. The CDR3 totals 15 residues. Germline V gene sequence: CDR1 SGHDN, CDR2 FVKESK. The CDR3 DNA follows: TGTGCCAGCAGCTTCCGGACAGGGTGGGACACTGAAGCTTTCTTT. It specifies CASSFRTGWDTEAFF.

CDR3: CASSSPPEGDTQYF. For the CDR3, the DNA is TGTGCCAGCAGTTCGCCACCCGAGGGAGATACGCAGTATTTT. V and J are TRBV28 and TRBJ2-3; a possible D gene is TRBD2 (5 bases). Trimming stripped 4 bases from V and 5 bases from J, with 13 bases between. The length of the CDR3 is 14 residues. Germline CDR1 and CDR2: MDHEN and SYDVKM.

The chain employs TRBV9 and TRBJ2-2, with TRBD1 matching over 7 bases. This CDR3 comprises 16 residues. The J segment lost 0 bases and the V segment lost 3 bases, leaving 5 bases of the junction unmatched. Germline CDR1 SGDLS, CDR2 YYNGEE. In DNA form, the CDR3 reads TGTGCCAGCAGCGAGTGGGACAGCTCGAACACCGGGGAGCTGTTTTTT. It encodes CASSEWDSSNTGELFF. The whole variable domain, remainder taken from reference TRBV9 and TRBJ2-2, is DSGVTQTPKHLITATGQRVTLRCSPRSGDLSVYWYQQSLDQGLQFLIQYYNGEERAKGNILERFSAQQFPDLHSELNLSSLELGDSALYFCASSEWDSSNTGELFFGEGSRLTVL.

This clone was counted a few times. The V and J genes are TRBV2 and TRBJ1-2; 9 bases match TRBD1. The CDR3 is 14 residues long. V dropped 6 bases and J dropped 4; count of bases not matched to a gene: 6. Per germline, CDR1 SNHLY and CDR2 FYNNEI. The CDR3 DNA is TGTGCCAGCAGGCGGGACAGGGATGCCTATGGCTACACCTTC. It codes for CASRRDRDAYGYTF.

The chain links TRBV7-2 to TRBJ2-7, with a tentative D call TRBD1 (5 bases). Per the germline V gene, CDR1 is SGHTA and CDR2 is FQGNSA. This CDR3 is 15 amino acids long. V lost 0 bases, J lost 0 bases, and 9 bases lay in between. In nucleotides, the CDR3 is TGTGCCAGCAGCTTAGCGGGGCGGTTCTCCTACGAGCAGTACTTC. This encodes CASSLAGRFSYEQYF.

This chain links TRBV6-5 with TRBJ1-2; perhaps TRBD1 as D (6 bases). Trimming pared 5 bases from V and 7 bases from J, leaving 17 bases between. The CDR3 runs 14 residues. Germline CDR1 MNHEY, CDR2 SVGAGI. CDR3 nucleotides: TGTGCCAGCAGTCAAACAGGGAACCCCTCTGGCTACACCTTC. Its protein is CASSQTGNPSGYTF.